These T cell receptor beta chains were read from a single sample in a study of CD8 T cells in Susac syndrome. TCRdb reprocessed the immunoSEQ multiplex PCR reads with MiXCR, giving one entry per CDR3 protein. The profile covers 180,000 or so distinct CDR3 sequences, with more than 90% appearing a single time and around 0.15% taken by the ten largest. Material: CD4+ T cells from PBMCs. The origin of the receptors is a human donor in good health. The CDR3 runs from the conserved cysteine through the conserved F or W. A D gene is named only where the DNA matches it firmly. Clone size is not always given. Where it is, it says once, few, many or a class for expanded clones.

TRBV9	TRBJ1-1	.	.	TGTGCCAGCAGCGTAGCCCAGGGCACTGAAGCTTTCTTT	CASSVAQGTEAFF
TRBV15	TRBJ2-2	.	.	TGTGCCACCAGCAGAGATGGGTCCACCGGGGAGCTGTTTTTT	CATSRDGSTGELFF
TRBV18	TRBJ2-5	.	.	TGTGCCAGCTCACCACCTGTGGGGGCCCTCCGAGAGACCCAGTACTTC	CASSPPVGALRETQYF
TRBV15	TRBJ2-7	.	.	TGTGCCACCAGCAGAGATAGCCAGATCGCCTACGAGCAGTACTTC	CATSRDSQIAYEQYF
TRBV20-1	TRBJ2-3	.	TRBD2	TGCAGTGCTGAGGGGAGGGCCGGAACAGATACGCAGTATTTT	CSAEGRAGTDTQYF
TRBV7-9	TRBJ2-7	.	.	TGTGCCAGCAGCTTAGGTGTTGTGTACGAGCAGTACTTC	CASSLGVVYEQYF
TRBV18	TRBJ2-5	.	TRBD1	TGTGCCAGCTCACCGCGGACAGGTGGCCAAGAGACCCAGTACTTC	CASSPRTGGQETQYF
TRBV20-1	TRBJ2-3	.	TRBD2	TGCAGTGCCCGTCGGCGGGGGTCTAGCACAGATACGCAGTATTTT	CSARRRGSSTDTQYF
TRBV20-1	TRBJ2-3	.	TRBD2	TGCAGTGCCCCCCGGCCTAGCGGGGCGACAGATACGCAGTATTTT	CSAPRPSGATDTQYF
TRBV18	TRBJ1-3	.	.	TGTGCCAGCTCACCACCGGGGACTGTTGGAAACACCATATATTTT	CASSPPGTVGNTIYF
TRBV4-3	TRBJ2-7	.	TRBD2	TGCGCCAGCAGCCAAGCAGTAGCGGGGGGGCGTTACGAGCAGTACTTC	CASSQAVAGGRYEQYF
TRBV20-1	TRBJ2-1	.	.	TGCAGTGCTACCAGGGATATTGGGGAGCAGTTCTTC	CSATRDIGEQFF
TRBV13	TRBJ1-2	.	.	TGTGCCAGCAGCTTATCCGGGGATGGCTACACCTTC	CASSLSGDGYTF
TRBV2	TRBJ1-5	.	.	TGTGCCAGCAGTCGGGACGAGGGGCGTCAGCCCCAGCATTTT	CASSRDEGRQPQHF
TRBV28	TRBJ2-3	.	.	TGTGCCAGCAGCCGTCGGGACGGATTAATGCACACAGATACGCAGTATTTT	CASSRRDGLMHTDTQYF
TRBV7-2	TRBJ2-3	.	.	TGTGCCAGCAGCTTAGAATGGGGGACGCAGTATTTT	CASSLEWGTQYF
TRBV7-9	TRBJ1-1	.	TRBD1	TGTGCCAGCAGCAATCGACAGGGATTAAACACTGAAGCTTTCTTT	CASSNRQGLNTEAFF
TRBV27	TRBJ2-2	.	.	TGTGCCAGCAGTTATTCAACCGGGGAGCTGTTTTTT	CASSYSTGELFF
TRBV6-4	TRBJ1-5	.	.	TGTGCCAGCAGTGACTCGAGGGATCAGCCCCAGCATTTT	CASSDSRDQPQHF
TRBV5-1	TRBJ1-1	.	.	TGCGCCAGCAGCGCTCTGGACAGTAACACTGAAGCTTTCTTT	CASSALDSNTEAFF
TRBV12-3/TRBV12-4	TRBJ1-2	.	.	TGTGCCAGCAGTTTAATGCAGGAGGCCTATGGCTACACCTTC	CASSLMQEAYGYTF
TRBV28	TRBJ1-1	.	.	TGTGCCAGCAGGCTGAGCGGGATGAACACTGAAGCTTTCTTT	CASRLSGMNTEAFF
TRBV3-1	TRBJ1-1	.	.	TGTGCCAGCAGCCAGGAGGGGGGGAGCACTGAAGCTTTCTTT	CASSQEGGSTEAFF
TRBV27	TRBJ2-7	.	TRBD2	TGTGCCAGCAGTCCTACTAGCGGTAGCTCCTACGAGCAGTACTTC	CASSPTSGSSYEQYF
TRBV23-1	TRBJ1-2	once	.	TGCGCCAGCAGTCAATCCCGGGCCGCTAAGGGATATGGCTACACCTTC	CASSQSRAAKGYGYTF
TRBV7-6	TRBJ1-2	few	.	TGTGCCAGCAGCTTACAAGGAGGCGGCGGCTACACCTTC	CASSLQGGGGYTF
TRBV12-3/TRBV12-4	TRBJ2-1	.	TRBD1	TGTGCCAGCAGTTCCTCAGGGGGCGGCTACGATGAGCAGTTCTTC	CASSSSGGGYDEQFF
TRBV5-1	TRBJ2-7	.	.	TGCGCCAGCAGCCACGGACAGGGAGGGTCCTACGAGCAGTACTTC	CASSHGQGGSYEQYF
TRBV27	TRBJ1-2	.	.	TGTGCCAGCAGTTACAATGTGGGGTTTGTTAACTATGGCTACACCTTC	CASSYNVGFVNYGYTF
TRBV7-3	TRBJ2-3	.	.	TGTGCCAGCAGCCCTTCACATTCGGATACGCAGTATTTT	CASSPSHSDTQYF
TRBV7-2	TRBJ2-7	few	.	TGTGCCAGCAGTTTAGGCAGGGCTTACGAGCAGTACTTC	CASSLGRAYEQYF
TRBV9	TRBJ1-1	.	.	TGTGCCAGCAGCGGAGGGGTTGACGCTGAAGCTTTCTTT	CASSGGVDAEAFF
TRBV24-1	TRBJ2-5	.	.	TGTGCCACCAGTGACCCTGCGGGGGAGACCCAGTACTTC	CATSDPAGETQYF
TRBV28	TRBJ2-7	.	.	TGTGCCAGACGTGTGGGCGAGCAGTACTTC	CARRVGEQYF
TRBV19	TRBJ1-2	once	TRBD1	TGTGCCAGTACCGACGACAGGGTTGGCTACACCTTC	CASTDDRVGYTF
TRBV7-2	TRBJ2-6	.	.	TGTGCCACCACGTCCGGGGCCTCTGGGGCCAACGTCCTGACTTTC	CATTSGASGANVLTF
TRBV6-5	TRBJ2-1	.	.	TGTGCCAGCAGTTACATGCATGAGCAGTTCTTC	CASSYMHEQFF
TRBV12-3/TRBV12-4	TRBJ1-1	.	.	TGTGCCAGCAGTTTTGGGGTCAGAATGAACACTGAAGCTTTCTTT	CASSFGVRMNTEAFF
TRBV28	TRBJ2-5	.	.	TGTGCCAGCAGTGCCGGGACACAAGAGACCCAGTACTTC	CASSAGTQETQYF
TRBV4-3	TRBJ1-5	.	.	TGCGCCAGCAGCCAAGACAGGGCTGGGCAGCCCCAGCATTTT	CASSQDRAGQPQHF
TRBV20-1	TRBJ1-1	.	TRBD1	TGCAGTGCTAGAGATTCGGGGACAGGGGACACTGAAGCTTTCTTT	CSARDSGTGDTEAFF
TRBV20-1	TRBJ2-1	.	TRBD2	TGCAGTGCCCCCCAACGCGGGGGGTTCTCCTACAATGAGCAGTTCTTC	CSAPQRGGFSYNEQFF
TRBV18	TRBJ1-2	.	TRBD1	TGTGCCAGCGCGGACAGGGTTGGCTATGGCTACACCTTC	CASADRVGYGYTF
TRBV5-1	TRBJ2-3	.	.	TGCGCCAGCAGCTCTCTTTCTGCGGGGACTTCGGATACGCAGTATTTT	CASSSLSAGTSDTQYF
TRBV29-1	TRBJ1-1	.	.	TGCAGCGTTGACCCAGAGGGACACCCGCCGAACACTGAAGCTTTCTTT	CSVDPEGHPPNTEAFF
TRBV7-2	TRBJ1-1	.	.	TGTGCCAGCAGCTCATCCTGGATGAGGAACACTGAAGCTTTCTTT	CASSSSWMRNTEAFF
TRBV20-1	TRBJ2-5	once	TRBD2	TGCAGTGCTAGAGATCTGCGGGGGGGGCCGCAAGAGACCCAGTACTTC	CSARDLRGGPQETQYF
TRBV28	TRBJ2-4	.	.	TGTGCCAGCAGGCAGGAGACCGTTCAGTACTTC	CASRQETVQYF
TRBV2	TRBJ1-6	.	.	TGTGCCAGCTCGTCGGACACCGGGTCACCCCTCCACTTT	CASSSDTGSPLHF
TRBV7-9	TRBJ1-6	once	.	TGTGCCAGCAGCTTAGCGGGGCAGGGCGGTCGGTCACCCCTCCACTTT	CASSLAGQGGRSPLHF
TRBV20-1	TRBJ2-3	.	.	TGCAGTGCGGGACCAGGGGATACGCAGTATTTT	CSAGPGDTQYF